The present T cell receptor (beta chain) was sequenced within a study of blood T cell repertoires in COVID-19. At the level of the study: Whether acute or convalescent, the COVID-19 samples came from the United States, Italy and Spain. T cells, B-cell-depleted T cells, or PBMCs supplied cDNA or gDNA.

V lost 2 bases, J lost 2 bases, and 13 bases lay in between. This CDR3 is built from 16 residues. CDR1 WSHSY and CDR2 SAAADI come from the germline V gene. Participants had their cohort set by participant-reported clinical history. Authors' methods: Reference gene primer amplification gave estimated nucleated cell counts. The repertoire was sequenced with immunoSEQ multiplex PCR; TCRdb's copy has only in-frame clones and lacks some. From that table come the V and J calls and clone size; the DNA was used to work out D and trimming. The data hold more than 250,000 clones, with 70% to 90% observed a single time.

The TCR originated in a man aged 25 to 40 who had recovered from COVID-19. The chain uses TRBV10-2 and TRBJ1-5; no definite D call. Sequenced material: PBMCs or T cells enriched from blood (not recorded which). CDR3 coding DNA: TGCGCCAGCAGTGAGGGCGCCGTCCGGGGCAATCAGCCCCAGCATTTT. It translates to CASSEGAVRGNQPQHF.